This TCR beta chain originates from a study of long-term antiretroviral therapy in people with HIV. Whole-study findings and limits: Pre-ART-expanded clones dominated the repertoire at all time points.

In the case of this clone: Its antigen is unidentified.

They ran version v3.0 of the immunoSEQ assay at survey level. Profiling relied on immunoSEQ multiplex PCR, and the TCRdb table lists in-frame clones only, not all of them. There are fewer than 45,000 clones in the sample; approximately 80% occur only once, and 10% to 15% lies in the top ten. This specimen was unsorted PBMCs, taken 0.3 years after starting antiretroviral therapy. The source is a man aged 18 to 35 with HIV.

The CDR3 reads CATSREATLTEAFF. The CDR3 coding sequence is TGTGCCACCAGCAGAGAGGCCACACTTACTGAAGCTTTCTTT. The rearrangement uses TRBV15 and TRBJ1-1; D gene uncertain. Germline V gene data show CDR1 as LNHNV and CDR2 as YYDKDF (reference sequence). This CDR3 has 14 amino acids. V was trimmed by 0 bases and J by 5 bases, leaving 10 bases between them.